The 27 T cell receptor beta chains below all came from one sample that was sequenced in a study of identical twins. TCRdb reanalysed the 5' RACE reads using MiXCR and keeps one entry per CDR3 protein. The repertoire holds about 920,000 distinct CDR3 sequences, with more than 9% as singletons. This same sample was also part of a study on yellow fever vaccine responses in identical twins.

What was sequenced was PBMCs. The receptors come from a woman between 18 and 29 years old in good health.

This clonotype was recorded many times. The chain uses TRBV7-9 and TRBJ1-1; D remains unclear. Trimming removed 7 bases from V and 11 bases from J, with 17 bases in between. The CDR3 loop spans 12 amino acids. Per germline, CDR1 SEHNR and CDR2 FQNEAQ (reference sequence). The CDR3: CASTQRVIEAFF. CDR3 bases: TGTGCCAGCACCCAGAGGGTAATTGAGGCTTTCTTT.

This clonotype showed up just a few times. The chain uses TRBV4-1 and TRBJ2-7, with 8 bases fitting TRBD2. Germline V CDR1 and CDR2: MGHRA, YSYEKL. Unmatched junction bases numbered 8, after V lost 1 base and J lost 3 bases. The CDR3 covers 16 residues. This CDR3 is CASSQAPQAGVYEQYF. DNA for the CDR3: TGCGCCAGCAGCCAAGCACCCCAAGCGGGAGTCTACGAGCAGTACTTC.

This sequence joins TRBV27 and TRBJ1-2, with a possible D match to TRBD1 (5 bases). CDR3 size: 13 residues. Germline CDR1 and CDR2: MNHEY and SMNVEV (reference sequence). V lost 3 bases to trimming and J lost 6 bases, with 11 bases between them. The CDR3 sequence is CASSFRSGDGYTF. The CDR3 region has the DNA TGTGCCAGCAGTTTCAGATCGGGGGATGGCTACACCTTC.

The sample holds many counts of this clonotype. DNA for the CDR3: TGCGCCAGCAGCTCTTCGGGGGCAACTAATGAAAAACTGTTTTTT. It is translated as CASSSSGATNEKLFF. The V gene is TRBV5-1, the J gene TRBJ1-4; D might be TRBD1 (5 bases). The V end was cut by 3 bases, the J end by 0 bases, with 9 bases between. Germline CDR1 reads SGHRS; CDR2 reads YFSETQ. The CDR3 covers 15 residues.

This clonotype was detected a few times. The chain combines TRBV29-1 with TRBJ2-7; 8 nucleotides match TRBD1. The CDR3 has 11 residues. Germline trimming cut 6 bases from V and 6 bases from J; bases unmatched to any gene: 4. The germline V gene has CDR1 SQVTM and CDR2 ANQGSEA. CDR3: CSVGQGREQYF. DNA for the CDR3: TGCAGCGTCGGACAGGGACGCGAGCAGTACTTC.

As to this clonotype: Given a much more abundant clone one base away, this may be a read error. This chain links TRBV2 with TRBJ2-7; D remains ambiguous. Germline CDR1 is SNHLY and CDR2 is FYNNEI. The CDR3 runs 12 residues. The V end was cut by 6 bases, the J end by 3 bases, with 9 bases between. CDR3 coding DNA: TGTGCCAGCAGAGTGGTGAGCTACGAGCAGTACTTC. Its protein is CASRVVSYEQYF.

In its sample, this clonotype was seen a few times. The gene calls are TRBV7-2 and TRBJ2-3; D uncertain. Germline V gene sequence: CDR1 SGHTA, CDR2 FQGNSA. The CDR3 has 12 amino acids. V dropped 6 bases and J dropped 2 bases, with 6 bases sitting between them. Written as DNA, the CDR3 is TGTGCCAGCAGAGCCACCACAGATACGCAGTATTTT. This codes for CASRATTDTQYF.

The V gene is TRBV20-1, the J gene TRBJ2-7; D may match TRBD1 or TRBD2 (6 bases each). The CDR3 is 13 amino acids. Between the trimmed V and J ends, which lost 0 bases and 7 bases, there was a span of 13 bases. In germline, CDR1 is DFQATT, CDR2 SNEGSKA (reference sequence). CDR3 protein: CSAREGGVVEQYV. The CDR3 DNA reads TGCAGTGCTAGAGAGGGGGGCGTGGTGGAGCAGTACGTC.

This clonotype was counted a few times. J is TRBJ2-5 and V is TRBV5-6; D is undetermined. Germline V gene lookup returns CDR1 SGHDT and CDR2 YYEEEE. CDR3 length: 15 residues. V was pared by 0 bases and J by 4 bases, with 13 bases between. CDR3: CASSLVRSRLETQYF. DNA of the CDR3: TGTGCCAGCAGCTTGGTCAGGAGCAGGTTAGAGACCCAGTACTTC.

This clonotype was observed a handful of times. The chain combines TRBV4-2 with TRBJ2-7; TRBD2 agrees at 7 bases. V was clipped by 0 bases and J by 3 bases; unmatched bases: 5. The CDR3 totals 15 residues. From germline, CDR1 is LGHNA and CDR2 YNFKEQ. CDR3 protein: CASSQEAGARYEQYF. CDR3 in DNA: TGTGCCAGCAGCCAAGAGGCGGGAGCTCGCTACGAGCAGTACTTC.

The gene calls are TRBV10-3 and TRBJ2-7, with D possibly matching TRBD2 (5 bases). CDR1 is ENHRY and CDR2 is SYGVKD in the germline V gene. The CDR3 spans 13 residues. V gave up 6 bases and J gave up 2 bases, with 11 bases separating them. The CDR3 DNA sequence: TGTGCCATCAGACTAGACGGGACCTACGAGCAGTACGTC. Protein: CAIRLDGTYEQYV.

The CDR3 is CASSLGRTVPYEQYF. CDR3 bases: TGTGCCAGCAGCTTAGGGAGGACAGTCCCCTACGAGCAGTACTTC. This sequence joins TRBV11-2 and TRBJ2-7; perhaps TRBD1 as D (6 bases). CDR1 is SGHAT, CDR2 FQNNGV, per germline. The CDR3 contains 15 residues. Trimming removed 1 base from V and 2 bases from J, with 12 bases in between.

V usage is TRBV2 and J usage is TRBJ2-1; D unclear. The V end lost 7 bases, the J end lost 0 bases, and 10 bases lay between the germline ends. The CDR3 totals 14 residues. CDR1 and CDR2 from the germline V gene are SNHLY and FYNNEI. The CDR3 DNA reads as TGTGCCAGCAAGTATGGCAGCTCCTACAATGAGCAGTTCTTC. Translating gives CASKYGSSYNEQFF. Variable domain in full (rest from reference TRBV2 and TRBJ2-1): EPEVTQTPSHQVTQMGQEVILRCVPISNHLYFYWYRQILGQKVEFLVSFYNNEISEKSEIFDDQFSVERPDGSNFTLKIRSTKLEDSAMYFCASKYGSSYNEQFFGPGTRLTVL.

In this sample, this clonotype turned up a few times. This sequence joins TRBV15 and TRBJ2-7; D is unclear. V shed 1 base and J shed 3 bases, with 13 bases lying between them. The CDR3 sequence is 15 residues long. The germline V gene has CDR1 LNHNV and CDR2 YYDKDF (reference sequence). The CDR3: CATSRVPSSNYEQYF. CDR3 DNA sequence: TGTGCCACCAGCAGAGTTCCGTCTTCCAACTACGAGCAGTACTTC.

The rearrangement joins TRBV4-1 to TRBJ1-5; D ambiguous. V was clipped by 0 bases and J by 5 bases, with 11 bases between them. CDR1 MGHRA and CDR2 YSYEKL come from the germline V gene. This CDR3 contains 15 residues. The CDR3 here is CASSQDWQRDQPQHF. In DNA form, the CDR3 reads TGCGCCAGCAGCCAAGATTGGCAACGGGATCAGCCCCAGCATTTT.

This clonotype was recorded a few times. The rearrangement links TRBV7-9 to TRBJ1-5, with D unresolved. This CDR3 is 14 amino acids long. Trimming took off 5 bases at V and 1 base at J, with 9 bases between the two ends. Germline CDR1 reads SEHNR; CDR2 reads FQNEAQ (reference sequence). CDR3 loop: CASSTQDSNQPQHF. CDR3 coding DNA: TGTGCCAGCAGCACCCAGGACAGCAATCAGCCCCAGCATTTT.

The chain links TRBV24-1 to TRBJ1-2; 10 bases agree with TRBD1. The germline gives CDR1 KGHDR, CDR2 SFDVKD. This CDR3 is 17 amino acids long. The V gene end was trimmed by 4 bases and the J gene end by 1 base; junction bases not matched to a gene: 8. In DNA, the CDR3 is TGTGCCACCAGTGACCAGACAGGGGGCGCGTTTAACTATGGCTACACCTTC. Protein sequence: CATSDQTGGAFNYGYTF.

J is TRBJ2-7 and V is TRBV20-1, with D hard to call. The ends were cut back, 3 bases at V and 3 bases at J, with 6 bases in the middle. Germline V gives CDR1 DFQATT, CDR2 SNEGSKA (reference sequence). This CDR3 comprises 11 residues. The CDR3 spells CSARTYYEQYV. In DNA, the CDR3 is TGCAGTGCTAGGACATACTACGAGCAGTACGTC.

This clonotype was seen a handful of times. This chain uses TRBV7-9 with TRBJ1-2; D remains ambiguous. The germline gives CDR1 SEHNR, CDR2 FQNEAQ (reference sequence). The CDR3 spans 14 residues. The V gene lost 7 bases and the J gene lost 7 bases, with 19 bases spanning the gap. This chain's CDR3 is CASNSASIRFGYTF. The CDR3 DNA follows: TGTGCCAGCAACTCCGCCAGTATAAGGTTTGGCTACACCTTC.

This clonotype has a handful of counts. The chain carries TRBV6-6 and TRBJ2-2; no clear D gene. Germline CDR1 and CDR2: MNHNY and SVGAGI (reference sequence). The CDR3 is 13 residues long. V was cut by 6 bases and J by 6 bases, with 11 bases left in between. The CDR3 nucleotides read TGTGCCAGCAGCTCCAGACGGGCCGGGGAGCTGTTTTTT. Encoded protein: CASSSRRAGELFF.

This sequence joins TRBV5-1 and TRBJ1-2; D is uncertain. CDR3 length: 15 amino acids. Germline lookup yields CDR1 SGHRS and CDR2 YFSETQ. V was shortened by 4 bases and J by 6 bases, with 19 bases between the two germline ends. The CDR3 here is CASSSPERFGDGYTF. The CDR3 nucleotides are TGCGCCAGCAGCAGCCCGGAGAGGTTCGGGGATGGCTACACCTTC.

J is TRBJ2-1 and V is TRBV20-1; D is perhaps TRBD2 (7 bases). Germline CDR1 is DFQATT and CDR2 is SNEGSKA (reference sequence). Trimming shortened V by 0 bases and J by 3 bases, and 27 bases separated the two germline ends. CDR3 size: 20 residues. The CDR3: CSARDRGVVLVGAGYNEQFF. The CDR3 nucleotides are TGCAGTGCTAGAGACCGGGGGGTTGTGTTGGTGGGGGCCGGCTACAATGAGCAGTTCTTC.

This clonotype occurred a few times. This sequence joins TRBV7-8 and TRBJ2-2; TRBD2 matches 10 bases. Germline CDR1 is SGHVS and CDR2 is FQNEAQ. V shed 3 bases, J shed 0 bases, and the junction held 4 bases outside the gene matches. This CDR3 has 17 residues. The chain's CDR3 is CASSFPGLAANTGELFF. The CDR3, as DNA: TGTGCCAGCAGCTTCCCAGGACTAGCGGCGAACACCGGGGAGCTGTTTTTT. Drawing the rest from reference TRBV7-8 and TRBJ2-2, the complete variable domain is GAGVSQSPRYKVAKRGQDVALRCDPISGHVSLFWYQQALGQGPEFLTYFQNEAQLDKSGLPSDRFFAERPEGSVSTLKIQRTQQEDSAVYLCASSFPGLAANTGELFFGEGSRLTVL.

The chain has TRBV29-1 and TRBJ2-1, with D tentatively TRBD2 (6 bases). From germline, CDR1 is SQVTM and CDR2 ANQGSEA. The CDR3 length is 15 residues. V gave up 7 bases and J gave up 6 bases, with 22 bases separating them. The CDR3 loop reads CSARPVEGIGNEQFF. The CDR3 nucleotides are TGCAGCGCCCGCCCGGTGGAGGGAATTGGCAATGAGCAGTTCTTC.

V and J are TRBV27 and TRBJ2-1; 13 positions agree with TRBD2. The J segment lost 7 bases and the V segment lost 4 bases, leaving 4 bases of the junction unmatched. Per the germline V gene, CDR1 is MNHEY and CDR2 is SMNVEV (reference sequence). This CDR3 has 15 residues. CDR3 region: CASSSGTSGINEQFF. CDR3 nucleotides: TGTGCCAGCAGTTCCGGGACTAGCGGGATTAATGAGCAGTTCTTC.

This clonotype has a handful of counts. This chain links TRBV12-3 or TRBV12-4 with TRBJ1-1; D is unclear. V was trimmed by 8 bases and J by 0 bases, leaving 16 bases between them. The CDR3 is 15 amino acids. The CDR3 loop reads CASLNLPLLNTEAFF. DNA of the CDR3: TGTGCCAGCCTGAACCTACCGCTACTGAACACTGAAGCTTTCTTT.

This sequence joins TRBV4-2 and TRBJ1-1; perhaps TRBD1 as D (6 bases). V shed 6 bases and J shed 2 bases, with 10 bases lying between them. The length of the CDR3 is 13 residues. Germline V gives CDR1 LGHNA, CDR2 YNFKEQ. Here the CDR3 DNA reads TGTGCCAGCAGGGAGGGGGGAAACACTGAAGCTTTCTTT. Translation gives CASREGGNTEAFF.